The T cell receptor (beta chain) described here comes from a study of blood T cell repertoires in COVID-19. Overall study: Some COVID-19 samples were acute and others convalescent; all came from the United States, Italy and Spain. T cells, B-cell-depleted T cells, or PBMCs provided the cDNA or gDNA that served as material.

In the study's own analysis: Using reference gene primer amplification, nucleated cell counts were estimated. Sequencing was performed with immunoSEQ multiplex PCR; in TCRdb, only in-frame clones are kept and a portion is missing. The DNA was the basis for D and trimming; V, J and clone size are from that table. The sample consists of 130,000 to 150,000 clones, roughly 87% of them appearing once. The CDR3 length is 14 residues. Germline lookup yields CDR1 SEHNR and CDR2 FQNEAQ (reference sequence). The J segment lost 6 bases and the V segment lost 4 bases, leaving 3 bases of the junction unmatched. The chain employs TRBV7-9 and TRBJ1-6; TRBD1 matches 7 bases. This sequence was found in a woman in her 50s with acute or convalescent COVID-19. Material: peripheral blood. The CDR3: CASSSRDSNSPLHF. The DNA for the CDR3 is TGTGCCAGCAGCTCCCGGGACAGTAATTCACCCCTCCACTTT.